The 4 T cell receptor beta chains below come from one sample, sequenced in a study of blood T cells in healthy people across ages. A second 7 to 11 cycle PCR used barcoded and J-beta primers. TCRdb recomputed calls from the 5' RACE reads with MiXCR, one row per CDR3 protein. The sample yields 790,000 or so distinct CDR3 sequences, around 50% seen once. What was sequenced was blood. The receptors stem from a man aged 35-49 years in good health.

As regards this clonotype: This may stem from a read error, because a much larger clone lies one nucleotide away. The chain employs TRBV27 and TRBJ2-5, with D perhaps TRBD2 (5 bases). There are 13 residues in the CDR3. The germline CDR1 and CDR2 sequences are MNHEY and SMNVEV (reference sequence). Trimming pared 5 bases from V and 5 bases from J, leaving 12 bases between. The CDR3, as DNA: TGTGCCAGCAGTGGTTCGGGGTCGGAGACCCAGTACTTC. Its protein is CASSGSGSETQYF.

The genes are TRBV29-1 and TRBJ2-3; 9 bases align to TRBD1. Trimming removed 4 bases from V and 10 bases from J; junction bases left unmatched: 3. Per the germline V gene, CDR1 is SQVTM and CDR2 is ANQGSEA. The length of the CDR3 is 11 residues. The CDR3 loop reads CSVGDREAQYF. CDR3 sequence (DNA): TGCAGCGTTGGGGACAGGGAGGCGCAGTATTTT.

The chain joins TRBV7-2 to TRBJ2-4; 8 positions agree with TRBD2. The J call may be wrong; the DNA end is better matched by TRBJ2-7. Germline-derived CDR1 and CDR2 are SGHTA and FQGNSA. This CDR3 has 15 residues. The chain's CDR3 is CASSSTSARGHEQYF. For the CDR3, the DNA is TGTGCCAGCAGCTCGACTAGCGCGAGGGGACACGAGCAGTACTTC.

The rearrangement joins TRBV28 to TRBJ2-7, with D possibly being TRBD1 (8 bases). Germline V CDR1 and CDR2: MDHEN, SYDVKM. V lost 8 bases and J lost 4, with 18 bases in between. There are 14 residues in the CDR3. CDR3 region: CASGTYRGGYEQYF. The CDR3 DNA reads as TGTGCCAGCGGAACTTACAGGGGGGGTTACGAGCAGTACTTC.